The 24 T cell receptor beta chains given below trace back to one sample, sequenced in a study of T cell responses to AZD1222 COVID-19 vaccine (dated by TCRdb to the early 2020s). The protocol used for the library was the immunoSEQ multiplex PCR assay. In its TCRdb copy, this immuneACCESS table keeps in-frame sequences only and misses some clones. Where compared with another copy, unresolved V genes explain less than half of these, and the others have no known cause. The sample profile shows some 140,000 clones; less than 90% of them were found once. The ten largest clones add up to 5.5% of the sample. This specimen's time point label, interpreted: baseline before first vaccination. The sample's treatment or condition label, in plain terms: meningococcal conjugate vaccine given as trial control. Sequenced here: peripheral blood, sampled on day 0 of MenACWY control vaccination. The receptors come from an adult in good health.

The gene calls are TRBV30 and TRBJ1-4; possibly TRBD1 for D (5 bases). Germline loops: CDR1 GTSNPN, CDR2 SVGIG (reference sequence). The length of the CDR3 is 14 residues. V was trimmed by 1 base and J by 8 bases, leaving 14 bases between them. The DNA of the CDR3 is TGTGCCTGGAGTGGACCGGGTAACAGGGAAAAACTGTTTTTT. This translates into CAWSGPGNREKLFF.

V gene TRBV6-2 or TRBV6-3 combines with J gene TRBJ1-1; no clear D. Per the germline V gene, CDR1 is MNHEY and CDR2 is SVGEGT. V was trimmed by 5 bases and J by 0 bases, leaving 7 bases between them. CDR3 length equals 13 residues. CDR3 amino acids: CASSDYMNTEAFF. The DNA for the CDR3 is TGTGCCAGCAGTGACTACATGAACACTGAAGCTTTCTTT.

The chain is built from TRBV6-5 and TRBJ2-2; TRBD2 matches 7 bases. The CDR3 spans 14 residues. V shed 9 bases, J shed 5 bases, and the junction held 9 bases outside the gene matches. Germline V gene sequence: CDR1 MNHEY, CDR2 SVGAGI. The chain's CDR3 is CARAKVGGTGELFF. CDR3 DNA: TGTGCCAGGGCTAAAGTGGGAGGGACCGGGGAGCTGTTTTTT.

J is TRBJ2-1 and V is TRBV19; D is unclear. The germline V gene encodes CDR1 LNHDA and CDR2 SQIVND (reference sequence). This CDR3 is 14 amino acids long. Trimming stripped 5 bases from V and 5 bases from J, with 13 bases between. The CDR3 is CASSSGGKNNEQFF. CDR3 DNA sequence: TGTGCCAGTAGTTCCGGTGGAAAGAACAATGAGCAGTTCTTC.

V and J are TRBV19 and TRBJ1-5, with D possibly being TRBD1 (5 bases). Trimming cost V 7 bases and J 7 bases, with 17 bases left between them. This CDR3 has 14 residues. CDR1 is LNHDA, CDR2 SQIVND, per germline (reference sequence). Here the CDR3 DNA reads TGTGCCAGTACCACAACTTTCGGGGGACAGCCCCAGCATTTT. Its protein product is CASTTTFGGQPQHF.

This clone came up a few times. The chain recombines TRBV7-9 with TRBJ1-4; TRBD1 agrees at 7 bases. The germline V gene has CDR1 SEHNR and CDR2 FQNEAQ (reference sequence). The trim removed 4 bases at V and 3 bases at J, leaving 14 bases unmatched. The CDR3 is 18 residues long. The CDR3 DNA follows: TGTGCCAGCAGCTCGAACAGGGGAAGGAGTGGGGCTAATGAAAAACTGTTTTTT. This gives the protein CASSSNRGRSGANEKLFF.

The chain has TRBV5-1 and TRBJ1-4, with 9 nucleotides matching TRBD1. There are 16 residues in the CDR3. With V trimmed by 0 bases and J by 3 bases, 3 bases remained unmatched. Germline CDR1 is SGHRS and CDR2 is YFSETQ. The CDR3 DNA sequence: TGCGCCAGCAGCTTGGACAGGGGGCCGCCTAATGAAAAACTGTTTTTT. Its protein product is CASSLDRGPPNEKLFF.

This chain uses TRBV10-3 with TRBJ1-2; tentatively, D is TRBD1 (5 bases). CDR1 is ENHRY, CDR2 SYGVKD, per germline. Trimming removed 10 bases at V and 8 bases at J, with 20 bases between. The CDR3 contains 13 residues. Here the CDR3 DNA reads TGTGCCACTAAGGACATCCCCTGGGGGGGCTACACCTTC. Encoded protein: CATKDIPWGGYTF.

This chain uses TRBV5-1 with TRBJ1-5, with 9 bases lining up with TRBD1. The V and J ends lost 3 bases and 6 bases, in that order; junction bases with no gene match: 13. Germline loops: CDR1 SGHRS, CDR2 YFSETQ. The CDR3 has 17 residues. CDR3 sequence: CASSSGPRTGDFQPQHF. DNA of the CDR3: TGCGCCAGCAGCTCGGGGCCTAGGACAGGGGATTTTCAGCCCCAGCATTTT.

The rearrangement joins TRBV10-3 to TRBJ2-7; TRBD2 matches at 7 bases. V trimming: 8 bases; J trimming: 1 base; junction bases outside the gene matches: 8. Germline V gene data show CDR1 as ENHRY and CDR2 as SYGVKD. The CDR3 loop spans 14 amino acids. The CDR3 DNA is TGTGCCATCGCCCTAGCGGAGACTTCCTACGAGCAGTACTTC. This encodes CAIALAETSYEQYF.

The genes are TRBV27 and TRBJ2-7; D gene uncertain. The CDR3 runs to 15 residues. Germline V gives CDR1 MNHEY, CDR2 SMNVEV (reference sequence). V lost 2 bases and J lost 5, with 16 bases in between. CDR3 nucleotides: TGTGCCAGCAGTTTACCCCTGCCGGGTGTCCACGAGCAGTACTTC. Protein product: CASSLPLPGVHEQYF.

The V and J genes are TRBV6-5 and TRBJ2-7, with D hard to call. This CDR3 has 11 residues. Germline CDR1 MNHEY, CDR2 SVGAGI. V dropped 7 bases and J dropped 7 bases, with 11 bases sitting between them. CDR3 sequence reads: CASNSWREQYV. The DNA of the CDR3 is TGTGCCAGCAACTCATGGCGGGAGCAGTACGTC.

The CDR3 region has the DNA TGCAGCGCGGGACAGGGAAGGGGTCAGCCCCAGCATTTT. This gives the protein CSAGQGRGQPQHF. V gene TRBV29-1 combines with J gene TRBJ1-5; TRBD1 matches 9 bases. Germline-derived CDR1 and CDR2 are SQVTM and ANQGSEA. The CDR3 runs 13 residues. Germline trimming cut 7 bases from V and 6 bases from J; bases unmatched to any gene: 7.

The V and J genes are TRBV24-1 and TRBJ2-3; 8 bases line up with TRBD2. The CDR3 loop spans 19 amino acids. The V gene end was trimmed by 5 bases and the J gene end by 1 base; junction bases not matched to a gene: 16. Per the germline V gene, CDR1 is KGHDR and CDR2 is SFDVKD. CDR3 sequence reads: CATSGLSVTSVFGTDTQYF. DNA for the CDR3: TGTGCCACCAGTGGGTTAAGTGTGACTAGCGTCTTCGGCACAGATACGCAGTATTTT.

The J gene is TRBJ2-5, the V gene TRBV5-4; D unclear. Trimming left V 0 bases short and J 2 bases short, with 2 bases between. This CDR3 region has 12 residues. Germline V gene lookup returns CDR1 SGHNT and CDR2 YYREEE (reference sequence). CDR3 DNA: TGTGCCAGCAGCTTGGGGCAAGAGACCCAGTACTTC. Amino acids: CASSLGQETQYF.

V is TRBV18 and J is TRBJ1-5, with D hard to call. The germline CDR1 and CDR2 sequences are KGHSH and LQKENI. V lost 3 bases and J lost 4, with 10 bases in between. The CDR3 sequence is 14 residues long. CDR3 region: CASSPRRENQPQHF. Here the CDR3 DNA reads TGTGCCAGCTCACCCCGGCGGGAAAATCAGCCCCAGCATTTT.

The CDR3 here is CSVYGQGKYGYTF. The DNA of the CDR3 is TGCAGCGTTTACGGACAGGGCAAGTATGGCTACACCTTC. This chain links TRBV29-1 with TRBJ1-2; 8 bases map to TRBD1. The CDR3 extends over 13 amino acids. Germline V CDR1 and CDR2: SQVTM, ANQGSEA. With V trimmed by 5 bases and J by 5 bases, 7 bases remained unmatched.

This clone was seen a few times. The chain combines TRBV7-9 with TRBJ1-4; no firm D call. Germline V CDR1 and CDR2: SEHNR, FQNEAQ (reference sequence). There are 15 residues in the CDR3. V dropped 4 bases and J dropped 3 bases, with 12 bases sitting between them. In nucleotides, the CDR3 is TGTGCCAGCAGCTACTCAGGAGCGGCTAATGAAAAACTGTTTTTT. Residues: CASSYSGAANEKLFF. The variable domain in full, completed from reference TRBV7-9 and TRBJ1-4, reads DTGVSQNPRHKITKRGQNVTFRCDPISEHNRLYWYRQTLGQGPEFLTYFQNEAQLEKSRLLSDRFSAERPKGSFSTLEIQRTEQGDSAMYLCASSYSGAANEKLFFGSGTQLSVL.

The chain carries TRBV24-1 and TRBJ2-1, with a tentative D call TRBD2 (7 bases). The CDR3 covers 16 residues. V shed 9 bases and J shed 7 bases, with 24 bases lying between them. CDR1 and CDR2 (germline): KGHDR, SFDVKD. CDR3 in DNA: TGTGCCACCCACGGTGATACAGGGCGGGGGAGGAATGAGCAGTTCTTC. Its translation: CATHGDTGRGRNEQFF.

The rearrangement uses TRBV12-5 and TRBJ2-5, with 13 bases that match TRBD2. This CDR3 contains 15 residues. Germline values: CDR1 LGHNT, CDR2 FRNRAP. V trimming: 1 base; J trimming: 4 bases; junction bases outside the gene matches: 0. The CDR3 loop is CASGLGLAGGETQYF. The CDR3 DNA sequence: TGTGCTAGTGGTTTGGGACTAGCGGGAGGAGAGACCCAGTACTTC.

The DNA for the CDR3 is TGTGCCAGCAGCTGGGACGGACAGATTAATCAGCCCCAGCATTTT. Translating gives CASSWDGQINQPQHF. This chain uses TRBV5-5 with TRBJ1-5, with D perhaps TRBD1 (6 bases). Per the germline V gene, CDR1 is SGHKS and CDR2 is YYEKEE (reference sequence). This CDR3 spans 15 amino acids. The germline V and J ends were trimmed by 3 bases and 4 bases, with 14 bases remaining between them. Full variable domain (rest looked up from reference TRBV5-5 and TRBJ1-5): DAGVTQSPTHLIKTRGQQVTLRCSPISGHKSVSWYQQVLGQGPQFIFQYYEKEERGRGNFPDRFSARQFPNYSSELNVNALLLGDSALYLCASSWDGQINQPQHFGDGTRLSIL.

This clone was detected only a few times. The rearrangement joins TRBV29-1 to TRBJ2-7; 13 nucleotides align to TRBD2. Germline-derived CDR1 and CDR2 are SQVTM and ANQGSEA. V was pared by 5 bases and J by 6 bases, with 13 bases of the junction left unmatched. The CDR3 runs to 16 residues. DNA of the CDR3: TGCAGCGTTCCCTCGGGACTAGCGGGATCCCTAGGCGAGCAGTACTTC. Protein product: CSVPSGLAGSLGEQYF.

The chain couples TRBV27 to TRBJ2-7; 9 nucleotides line up with TRBD1. There are 17 residues in the CDR3. V lost 10 bases and J lost 1; bases outside the gene matches: 17. In germline, CDR1 is MNHEY, CDR2 SMNVEV (reference sequence). The CDR3 DNA reads as TGTGCCACCGGGGAGAATTACAGGGGGCGCGGTTCCTACGAGCAGTACTTC. Protein product: CATGENYRGRGSYEQYF.

The chain recombines TRBV9 with TRBJ1-1; no reliable D call. The germline V gene encodes CDR1 SGDLS and CDR2 YYNGEE. The V end lost 0 bases, the J end lost 0 bases, and 9 bases lay between the germline ends. The CDR3 covers 15 residues. The chain's CDR3 is CASSVVQVVNTEAFF. The CDR3 nucleotides are TGTGCCAGCAGCGTAGTGCAGGTGGTGAACACTGAAGCTTTCTTT.